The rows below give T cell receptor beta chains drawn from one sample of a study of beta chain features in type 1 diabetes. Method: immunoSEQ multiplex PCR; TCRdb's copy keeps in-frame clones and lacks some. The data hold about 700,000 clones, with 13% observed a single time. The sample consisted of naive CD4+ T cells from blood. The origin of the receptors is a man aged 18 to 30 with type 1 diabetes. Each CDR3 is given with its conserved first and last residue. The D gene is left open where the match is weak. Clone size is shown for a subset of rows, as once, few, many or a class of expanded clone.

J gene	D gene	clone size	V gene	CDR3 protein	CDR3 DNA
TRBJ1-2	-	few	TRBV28	CALWGMRYGYTF	TGTGCCCTTTGGGGAATGAGGTATGGCTACACCTTC
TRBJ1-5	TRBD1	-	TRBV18	CASSPRQGRGNQPQHF	TGTGCCAGCTCACCGAGACAGGGTAGGGGCAATCAGCCCCAGCATTTT
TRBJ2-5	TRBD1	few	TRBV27	CASREGQGGTQYF	TGTGCCAGCAGGGAAGGACAGGGTGGGACCCAGTACTTC
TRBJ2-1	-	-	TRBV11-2	CASSPKGRRGGNEQFF	TGTGCCAGCAGCCCCAAGGGACGCCGAGGTGGAAATGAGCAGTTCTTC
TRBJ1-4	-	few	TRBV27	CASSFEAPTTAGMEKLFF	TGTGCCAGCAGTTTTGAGGCCCCAACCACGGCCGGAATGGAAAAACTGTTTTTT
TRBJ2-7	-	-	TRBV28	CASSPRRLSSYEQYF	TGTGCCAGCAGTCCTCGACGCCTGAGCTCCTACGAGCAGTACTTC
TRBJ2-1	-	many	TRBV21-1	CASSAGTGEFF	TGTGCCAGCAGCGCCGGGACAGGGGAGTTCTTC
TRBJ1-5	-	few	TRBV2	CASRGVAENQPQHF	TGTGCCAGCAGGGGGGTTGCAGAGAATCAGCCCCAGCATTTT
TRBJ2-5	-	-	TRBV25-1	CASSVSYQETQYF	TGTGCCAGCAGTGTTTCGTACCAAGAGACCCAGTACTTC
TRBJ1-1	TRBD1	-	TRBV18	CASSPGQDNTEAFF	TGTGCCAGCTCTCCCGGACAGGACAACACTGAAGCTTTCTTT